The 20 T cell receptor beta chains below all came from one sample that was sequenced in a study of early T cells in non-severe SARS-CoV-2 infection. In TCRdb, the 5' RACE reads were re-called with MiXCR into one record per CDR3 protein. The sample has some 55,000 distinct CDR3 sequences, roughly 12% seen once. The source material was whole blood. The receptors here all came from an adult who was a healthcare worker with PCR-confirmed SARS-CoV-2 infection or an uninfected control (not recorded which).

This clonotype has ten or more counts. Germline and junction disagree at one end, which may indicate a read error. The chain combines TRBV11-2 with TRBJ2-7; tentatively, D is TRBD2 (7 bases). CDR3 length: 12 amino acids. Per the germline V gene, CDR1 is SGHAT and CDR2 is FQNNGV. In DNA, the CDR3 is TGTGCCAGCAGCTTGGGGGGGGCTCCCAGGAAGTTC. It codes for CASSLGGAPRKF. Based on the CDR3 plus reference TRBV11-2 and TRBJ2-7, the full variable domain is EAGVAQSPRYKIIEKRQSVAFWCNPISGHATLYWYQQILGQGPKLLIQFQNNGVVDDSQLPKDRFSAERLKGVDSTLKIQPAKLEDSAVYLCASSLGGAPRKFGPGTRLTVT.

The chain has TRBV6-5 and TRBJ2-7; TRBD2 matches 7 bases. Per germline, CDR1 MNHEY and CDR2 SVGAGI. Trimming cost V 6 bases and J 4 bases; bases outside gene matches: 6. The CDR3 spans 13 residues. CDR3 bases: TGTGCCAGCAGCCCGACTAGCCAGTACGAGCAGTACTTC. It translates to CASSPTSQYEQYF.

This rearrangement joins TRBV3-1 to TRBJ1-6; 7 bases map to TRBD1. The CDR3 has 15 residues. V was clipped by 1 base and J by 7 bases; unmatched bases: 4. The germline CDR1 and CDR2 sequences are LGHDT and YNNKEL (reference sequence). CDR3 amino acids: CASSQATGYNSPLHF. CDR3 nucleotide sequence: TGTGCCAGCAGCCAAGCGACAGGGTACAATTCACCCCTCCACTTT.

The gene calls are TRBV7-2 and TRBJ2-5; D ambiguous. This CDR3 region has 12 residues. V was trimmed by 2 bases and J by 4 bases, leaving 5 bases between them. The V gene's germline CDR1 is SGHTA and CDR2 FQGNSA. Here the CDR3 reads CASSLNPETQYF. In DNA, the CDR3 is TGTGCCAGCAGCTTAAACCCAGAGACCCAGTACTTC.

As concerns this clonotype: Just one base apart from a much larger clone, this may be a read error. The chain uses TRBV28 and TRBJ1-1, with D tentatively TRBD1 (5 bases). The CDR3 length is 15 residues. Trimming left V 3 bases short and J 5 bases short, with 16 bases between. Germline-derived CDR1 and CDR2 are MDHEN and SYDVKM. This CDR3 is CASSFLMGGVTEAFF. As DNA, the CDR3 is TGTGCCAGCAGTTTCCTGATGGGGGGTGTGACTGAAGCTTTCTTT.

The gene calls are TRBV28 and TRBJ2-5; D remains ambiguous. Germline V gene data show CDR1 as MDHEN and CDR2 as SYDVKM. CDR3 length: 16 amino acids. V lost 5 bases to trimming and J lost 3 bases, with 19 bases between them. The CDR3 sequence is CASSPSTLGKEETQYF. CDR3 nucleotide sequence: TGTGCCAGCAGTCCATCGACACTGGGTAAGGAAGAGACCCAGTACTTC.

This clonotype has a count of ten or more. The rearrangement joins TRBV6-5 to TRBJ1-1, with D unclear. The length of the CDR3 is 14 residues. Trimming cost V 7 bases and J 6 bases, with 18 bases left between them. Looked up from germline, CDR1 is MNHEY and CDR2 is SVGAGI. CDR3 DNA: TGTGCCAGCAACCGAGGGAAGGTAGGAGCTGAAGCTTTCTTT. It yields the protein CASNRGKVGAEAFF.

This clonotype was observed at least ten times. The V call is TRBV6-1, the J call TRBJ2-1; tentative D call: TRBD1 (5 bases). V lost 4 bases to trimming and J lost 4 bases, with 11 bases between them. The CDR3 extends over 14 amino acids. Germline V CDR1 and CDR2: MNHNS, SASEGT. CDR3: CASSADSLYNEQFF. In nucleotides, the CDR3 is TGTGCCAGCAGTGCAGACAGCCTTTACAATGAGCAGTTCTTC.

This clonotype showed up just a few times. The chain uses TRBV20-1 and TRBJ2-7; TRBD2 might be the D (6 bases). Trimming removed 5 bases from V and 1 base from J, with 15 bases in between. The CDR3 sequence is 14 residues long. Germline V gives CDR1 DFQATT, CDR2 SNEGSKA (reference sequence). The CDR3 reads CSAYTGTSSYEQYF. DNA of the CDR3: TGCAGTGCTTATACCGGGACTTCTTCCTACGAGCAGTACTTC.

At least ten counts were recorded for this clonotype. V usage is TRBV12-3 or TRBV12-4 and J usage is TRBJ2-1; no reliable D call. Trimming took off 6 bases at V and 8 bases at J, with 23 bases between the two ends. The CDR3 has 16 amino acids. CDR3 sequence: CASSPSRGQDDDEQFF. As DNA, the CDR3 is TGTGCCAGCAGCCCTTCCCGTGGGCAGGATGACGATGAGCAGTTCTTC.

For this clonotype: A much larger clone differs from this one at a single base, so this may be a read error. The J gene is TRBJ2-1, the V gene TRBV11-2; 11 positions match TRBD2. This CDR3 has 16 residues. Germline CDR1 and CDR2: SGHAT and FQNNGV. The CDR3 DNA reads TGTGTCAGCAGCCTTTCTAGCGGGGGGAATGTCGATGAGCAGTTCTTC. It encodes CVSSLSSGGNVDEQFF.

In its sample, this clonotype was seen many times. The V gene is TRBV19, the J gene TRBJ2-1, with 7 bases identical to TRBD1. This CDR3 region has 14 residues. Germline CDR1 and CDR2: LNHDA and SQIVND (reference sequence). Trimming at V came to 2 bases and at J to 6 bases, leaving 4 bases not matched to a gene. CDR3 DNA: TGTGCCAGTAGTATACCGGGACAGAGCAATGAGCAGTTCTTC. Residues: CASSIPGQSNEQFF.

This clonotype was found many times. This chain links TRBV3-1 with TRBJ2-2; no clear D gene. From germline, CDR1 is LGHDT and CDR2 YNNKEL (reference sequence). Deletions cut 1 base from V and 7 bases from J, with 7 bases between. This CDR3 contains 13 residues. The CDR3 DNA reads as TGTGCCAGCAGCCAAGCCAGAGTCGGGGAGCTGTTTTTT. Encoded protein: CASSQARVGELFF.

Turning to this clonotype: Just one base apart from a much larger clone, this may be a read error. This rearrangement joins TRBV28 to TRBJ1-1, with D tentatively TRBD1 (6 bases). CDR1 is MDHEN, CDR2 SYDVKM, per germline. This CDR3 spans 14 amino acids. Trimming cost V 6 bases and J 3 bases, with 14 bases left between them. Here the CDR3 DNA reads TGTGCCAGCAGAAGACAGGCCATGGACACTGAAGCTTTCTTT. Amino acids: CASRRQAMDTEAFF.

The gene calls are TRBV20-1 and TRBJ1-3; 8 bases line up with TRBD1. The germline V gene has CDR1 DFQATT and CDR2 SNEGSKA (reference sequence). V trimming: 3 bases; J trimming: 2 bases; junction bases outside the gene matches: 6. The CDR3 has 15 amino acids. CDR3 amino acids: CSASLPTGAGNTIYF. The CDR3 DNA reads TGCAGTGCTAGCCTACCGACAGGGGCTGGAAACACCATATATTTT.

This clonotype was picked up many times. The chain has TRBV6-5 and TRBJ2-6; D is undetermined. Deletions cut 6 bases from V and 0 bases from J, with 3 bases between. This CDR3 has 13 residues. Germline V gives CDR1 MNHEY, CDR2 SVGAGI. CDR3 DNA sequence: TGTGCCAGCAGGCCCTCTGGGGCCAACGTCCTGACTTTC. This encodes CASRPSGANVLTF.

V gene TRBV28 combines with J gene TRBJ2-1; TRBD1 matches at 9 bases. V gave up 5 bases and J gave up 0 bases; unmatched junction bases: 5. Looked up from germline, CDR1 is MDHEN and CDR2 is SYDVKM. CDR3 size: 16 residues. The CDR3: CASSPRTGASYNEQFF. CDR3 sequence (DNA): TGTGCCAGCAGTCCCCGGACAGGGGCCTCCTACAATGAGCAGTTCTTC.

This clonotype was counted at least ten times. CDR3 nucleotide sequence: TGTGCCAGCAGAGGTACAGGGGGAGCCGAGCAGTACTTC. Encoded protein: CASRGTGGAEQYF. The chain uses TRBV25-1 and TRBJ2-7; 8 bases agree with TRBD1. This CDR3 contains 13 residues. The V and J ends lost 6 bases and 6 bases, in that order; junction bases with no gene match: 7. CDR1 MGHDK and CDR2 SYGVNS come from the germline V gene.

The genes are TRBV15 and TRBJ2-2; D assignment may be TRBD1 or TRBD2 (5 bases each). The V and J ends lost 5 bases and 1 base respectively, with 11 bases between them. This CDR3 spans 15 amino acids. Germline V gene lookup returns CDR1 LNHNV and CDR2 YYDKDF (reference sequence). The CDR3 sequence: CATSSGTMNTGELFF. The CDR3 region has the DNA TGTGCCACCAGCTCCGGGACGATGAACACCGGGGAGCTGTTTTTT.

Many counts were recorded for this clonotype. The chain uses TRBV6-4 and TRBJ2-1; TRBD2 is a possible D gene (6 bases). V lost 5 bases, J lost 6 bases, and 20 bases lay in between. This CDR3 has 16 amino acids. CDR1 and CDR2 from the germline V gene are MRHNA and SNTAGT. CDR3 nucleotides: TGTGCCAGCAGTAGTGGTCTGACGGGAGCTGGCAATGAGCAGTTCTTC. Its protein product is CASSSGLTGAGNEQFF.